Below, 4 T cell receptor beta chains from the same sample are listed, as sequenced in a study of cytomegalovirus exposure and HLA in healthy donors. The repertoire was sequenced with immunoSEQ multiplex PCR; TCRdb's copy has only in-frame clones and lacks some. The data contain 150,000 to 200,000 clones, 84% of them singletons. Sequenced material: PBMCs. Receptors were obtained from a man aged 25-45 years in good health and CMV-seropositive.

The chain recombines TRBV13 with TRBJ2-5, with TRBD2 as a possible D gene (6 bases). Trimming shortened V by 8 bases and J by 2 bases, and 15 bases separated the two germline ends. The CDR3 is 14 amino acids. CDR1 and CDR2 from the germline V gene are PRHDT and FYEKMQ (reference sequence). The CDR3 here is CASSPEGTQETQYF. As DNA, the CDR3 is TGTGCCAGCTCTCCGGAGGGAACTCAAGAGACCCAGTACTTC.

This clone was counted a few times. V gene TRBV19 combines with J gene TRBJ1-2; the D gene is possibly TRBD1 (6 bases). V was pared by 2 bases and J by 2 bases, with 15 bases between. This CDR3 is 16 amino acids long. CDR1 LNHDA and CDR2 SQIVND come from the germline V gene (reference sequence). CDR3 sequence (DNA): TGTGCCAGTAGTATAAAGAGGCCAGGGGCGAACTATGGCTACACCTTC. As protein: CASSIKRPGANYGYTF.

This chain links TRBV4-3 with TRBJ2-1, with D possibly matching TRBD2 (7 bases). This CDR3 comprises 15 residues. V lost 3 bases to trimming and J lost 2 bases, with 11 bases between them. Germline CDR1 reads LGHNA; CDR2 reads YSLEER. For the CDR3, the DNA is TGCGCCAGCAGCCAGGGGGGGGCCACCTACAATGAGCAGTTCTTC. As protein: CASSQGGATYNEQFF.

The CDR3 region is CASRSELDAEKLFF. The CDR3 DNA reads as TGTGCCAGCAGAAGCGAGCTGGATGCCGAAAAACTGTTTTTT. J is TRBJ1-4 and V is TRBV6-1; D is unclear. The germline V gene has CDR1 MNHNS and CDR2 SASEGT. The CDR3 contains 14 residues. V was cut by 6 bases and J by 8 bases, with 16 bases left in between.